The clone carrying this TCR beta chain has a handful of counts. Germline V gives CDR1 MDHEN, CDR2 SYDVKM. This CDR3 contains 16 residues. The V and J ends lost 3 bases and 5 bases, in that order; junction bases with no gene match: 8. The sample belongs to a study of T cells of healthy individuals. One entry per CDR3 protein results from TCRdb running MiXCR on the 5' RACE reads. The sample contains 35,000 to 45,000 distinct CDR3 sequences, approximately 4.5% of which appear only once. The TCR comes from a human donor in good health. This chain joins TRBV28 and TRBJ1-5; TRBD1 matches at 9 bases. In DNA, the CDR3 is TGTGCCAGCAGTTTTGTGCGGACAGGGGAGCATCAGCCCCAGCATTTT. This gives the protein CASSFVRTGEHQPQHF. Based on the CDR3 plus reference TRBV28 and TRBJ1-5, the full variable domain is DVKVTQSSRYLVKRTGEKVFLECVQDMDHENMFWYRQDPGLGLRLIYFSYDVKMKEKGDIPEGYSVSREKKERFSLILESASTNQTSMYLCASSFVRTGEHQPQHFGDGTRLSIL.